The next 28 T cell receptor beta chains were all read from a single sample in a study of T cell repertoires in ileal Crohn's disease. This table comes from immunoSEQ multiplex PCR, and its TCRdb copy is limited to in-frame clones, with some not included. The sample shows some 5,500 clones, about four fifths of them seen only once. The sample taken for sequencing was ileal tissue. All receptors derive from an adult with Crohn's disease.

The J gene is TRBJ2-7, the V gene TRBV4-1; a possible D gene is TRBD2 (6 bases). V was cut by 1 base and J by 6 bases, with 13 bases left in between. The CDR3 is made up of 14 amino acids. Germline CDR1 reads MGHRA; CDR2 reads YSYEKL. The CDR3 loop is CASSQAPGLGEQYF. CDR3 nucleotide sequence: TGCGCCAGCAGCCAAGCACCGGGACTGGGCGAGCAGTACTTC.

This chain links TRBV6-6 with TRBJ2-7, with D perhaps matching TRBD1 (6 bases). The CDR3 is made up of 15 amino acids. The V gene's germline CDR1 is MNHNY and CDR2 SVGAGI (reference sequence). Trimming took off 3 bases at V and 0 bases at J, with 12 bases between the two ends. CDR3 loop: CASSYSTGFSYEQYF. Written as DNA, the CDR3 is TGTGCCAGCAGTTATTCAACAGGGTTCTCCTACGAGCAGTACTTC.

As DNA, the CDR3 is TGTGCCAGCAGCTTAGATCTTAACACCGGGGAGCTGTTTTTT. Translating it yields CASSLDLNTGELFF. The chain joins TRBV7-9 to TRBJ2-2; no reliable D call. The CDR3 runs to 14 residues. The V end lost 1 base, the J end lost 2 bases, and 5 bases lay between the germline ends. In germline, CDR1 is SEHNR, CDR2 FQNEAQ (reference sequence).

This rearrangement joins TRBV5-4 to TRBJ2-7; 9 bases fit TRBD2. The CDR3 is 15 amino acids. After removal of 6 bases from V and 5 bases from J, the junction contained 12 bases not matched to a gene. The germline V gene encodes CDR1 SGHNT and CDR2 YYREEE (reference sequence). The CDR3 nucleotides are TGTGCCAGCAACGAAAATAGCGGGAGTGTAAACGAGCAGTACTTC. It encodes CASNENSGSVNEQYF.

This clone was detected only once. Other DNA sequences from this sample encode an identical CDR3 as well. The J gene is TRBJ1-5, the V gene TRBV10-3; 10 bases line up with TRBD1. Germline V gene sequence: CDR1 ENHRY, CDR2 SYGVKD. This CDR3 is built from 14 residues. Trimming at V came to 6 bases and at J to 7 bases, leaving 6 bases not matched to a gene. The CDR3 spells CAIRGTGERQPQHF. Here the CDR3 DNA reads TGTGCCATCAGAGGGACAGGGGAGCGGCAGCCCCAGCATTTT.

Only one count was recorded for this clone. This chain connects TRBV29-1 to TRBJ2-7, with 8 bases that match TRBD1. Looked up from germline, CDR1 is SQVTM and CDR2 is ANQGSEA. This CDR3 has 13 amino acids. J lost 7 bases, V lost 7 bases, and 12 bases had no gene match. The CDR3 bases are TGCAGCGCCAGCCGGGCAGGGGGCGGAGAGCAGTACTTC. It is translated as CSASRAGGGEQYF.

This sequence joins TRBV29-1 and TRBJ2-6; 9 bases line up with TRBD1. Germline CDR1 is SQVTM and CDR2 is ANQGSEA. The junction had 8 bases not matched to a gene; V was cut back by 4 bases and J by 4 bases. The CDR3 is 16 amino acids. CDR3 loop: CSVVFGQGLGANVLTF. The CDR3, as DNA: TGCAGCGTTGTGTTCGGACAGGGGTTGGGGGCCAACGTCCTGACTTTC.

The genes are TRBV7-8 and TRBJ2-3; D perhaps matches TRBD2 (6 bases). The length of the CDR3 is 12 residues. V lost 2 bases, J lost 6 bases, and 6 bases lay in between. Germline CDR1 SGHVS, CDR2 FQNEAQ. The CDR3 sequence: CASSLSGDTQYF. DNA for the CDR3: TGTGCCAGCAGCTTAAGCGGGGATACGCAGTATTTT.

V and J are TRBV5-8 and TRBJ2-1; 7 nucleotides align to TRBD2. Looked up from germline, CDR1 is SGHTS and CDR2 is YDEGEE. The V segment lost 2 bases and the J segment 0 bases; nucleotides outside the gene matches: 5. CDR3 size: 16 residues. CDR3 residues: CASSLGRAGSYNEQFF. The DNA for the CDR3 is TGTGCCAGCAGCTTAGGGAGGGCCGGCTCCTACAATGAGCAGTTCTTC.

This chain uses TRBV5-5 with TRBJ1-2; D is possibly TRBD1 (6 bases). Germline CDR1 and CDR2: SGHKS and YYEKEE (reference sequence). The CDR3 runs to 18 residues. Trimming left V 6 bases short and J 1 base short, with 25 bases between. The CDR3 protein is CASNPGPRTASLNYGYTF. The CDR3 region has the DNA TGTGCCAGCAACCCTGGGCCCAGGACAGCGAGCCTTAACTATGGCTACACCTTC.

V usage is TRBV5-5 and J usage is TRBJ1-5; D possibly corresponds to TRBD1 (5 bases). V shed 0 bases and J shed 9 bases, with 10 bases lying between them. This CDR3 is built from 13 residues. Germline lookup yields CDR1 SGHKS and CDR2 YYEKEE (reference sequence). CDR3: CASSLEWGGPQHF. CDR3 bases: TGTGCCAGCAGCTTGGAATGGGGCGGGCCCCAGCATTTT. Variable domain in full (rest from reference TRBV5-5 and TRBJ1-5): DAGVTQSPTHLIKTRGQQVTLRCSPISGHKSVSWYQQVLGQGPQFIFQYYEKEERGRGNFPDRFSARQFPNYSSELNVNALLLGDSALYLCASSLEWGGPQHFGDGTRLSIL.

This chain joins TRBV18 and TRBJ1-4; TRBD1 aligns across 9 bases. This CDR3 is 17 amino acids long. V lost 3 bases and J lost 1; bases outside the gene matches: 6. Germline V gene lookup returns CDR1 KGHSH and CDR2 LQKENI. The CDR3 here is CASSPDGTGLTNEKLFF. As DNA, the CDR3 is TGTGCCAGCTCACCGGATGGGACAGGGCTAACTAATGAAAAACTGTTTTTT. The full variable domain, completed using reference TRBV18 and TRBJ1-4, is NAGVMQNPRHLVRRRGQEARLRCSPMKGHSHVYWYRQLPEEGLKFMVYLQKENIIDESGMPKERFSAEFPKEGPSILRIQQVVRGDSAAYFCASSPDGTGLTNEKLFFGSGTQLSVL.

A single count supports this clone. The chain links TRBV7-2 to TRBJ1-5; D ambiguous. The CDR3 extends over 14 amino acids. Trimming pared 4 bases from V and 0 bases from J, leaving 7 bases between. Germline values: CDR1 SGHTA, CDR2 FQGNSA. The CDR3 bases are TGTGCCAGCAGCTCTCAGTATAGCAATCAGCCCCAGCATTTT. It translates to CASSSQYSNQPQHF. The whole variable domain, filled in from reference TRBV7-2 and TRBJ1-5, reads GAGVSQSPSNKVTEKGKDVELRCDPISGHTALYWYRQSLGQGLEFLIYFQGNSAPDKSGLPSDRFSAERTGGSVSTLTIQRTQQEDSAVYLCASSSQYSNQPQHFGDGTRLSIL.

The CDR3 DNA reads TGTGCCAGCGGAACCGGGACAGGGAACACTGAAGCTTTCTTT. It codes for CASGTGTGNTEAFF. V and J are TRBV6-5 and TRBJ1-1; 8 bases are a match to TRBD1. This CDR3 is built from 14 residues. V dropped 8 bases and J dropped 1; count of bases not matched to a gene: 6. CDR1 and CDR2 (germline): MNHEY, SVGAGI.

Here the CDR3 reads CASSFYGAPDTQYF. CDR3 in DNA: TGTGCCAGCAGCTTCTATGGGGCGCCAGATACGCAGTATTTT. The rearrangement uses TRBV5-6 and TRBJ2-3, with D perhaps matching TRBD1 (5 bases). Germline CDR1 and CDR2: SGHDT and YYEEEE. Trimming cost V 2 bases and J 4 bases, with 11 bases left between them. The CDR3 is 14 residues long.

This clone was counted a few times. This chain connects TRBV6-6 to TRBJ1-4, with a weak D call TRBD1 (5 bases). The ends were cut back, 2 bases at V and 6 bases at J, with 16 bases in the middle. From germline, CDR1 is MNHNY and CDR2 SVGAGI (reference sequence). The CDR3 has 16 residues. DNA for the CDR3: TGTGCCAGCAGTTACGTACCCCGGACACCGGATGAAAAACTGTTTTTT. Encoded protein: CASSYVPRTPDEKLFF.

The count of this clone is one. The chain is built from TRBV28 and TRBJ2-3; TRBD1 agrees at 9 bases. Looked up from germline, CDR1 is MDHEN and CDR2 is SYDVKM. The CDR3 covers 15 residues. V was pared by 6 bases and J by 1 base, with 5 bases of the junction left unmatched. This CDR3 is CASSRGQGRTDTQYF. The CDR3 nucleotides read TGTGCCAGCAGCCGCGGACAGGGGCGCACAGATACGCAGTATTTT.

The CDR3 protein is CASRESGGSYEQYF. For the CDR3, the DNA is TGTGCCAGCAGGGAATCGGGGGGCTCCTACGAGCAGTACTTC. The chain employs TRBV28 and TRBJ2-7; 7 nucleotides line up with TRBD2. Germline lookup yields CDR1 MDHEN and CDR2 SYDVKM. The CDR3 runs to 14 residues. The J segment lost 0 bases and the V segment lost 6 bases, leaving 5 bases of the junction unmatched.

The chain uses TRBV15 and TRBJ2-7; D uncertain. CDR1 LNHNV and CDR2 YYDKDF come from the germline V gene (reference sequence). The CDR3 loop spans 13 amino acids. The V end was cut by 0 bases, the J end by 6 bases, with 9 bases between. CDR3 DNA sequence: TGTGCCACCAGCAGAGATCGTGGCGGCGAGCAGTACTTC. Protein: CATSRDRGGEQYF. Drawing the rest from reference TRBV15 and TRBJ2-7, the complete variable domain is DAMVIQNPRYQVTQFGKPVTLSCSQTLNHNVMYWYQQKSSQAPKLLFHYYDKDFNNEADTPDNFQSRRPNTSFCFLDIRSPGLGDTAMYLCATSRDRGGEQYFGPGTRLTVT.

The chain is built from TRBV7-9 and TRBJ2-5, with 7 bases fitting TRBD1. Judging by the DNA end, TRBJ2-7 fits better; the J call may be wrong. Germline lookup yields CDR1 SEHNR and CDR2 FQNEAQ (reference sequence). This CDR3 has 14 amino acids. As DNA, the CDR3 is TGTGCCAGCAGCTTCCGACAGGGTGACGCCGAGCAGTACTTC. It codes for CASSFRQGDAEQYF.

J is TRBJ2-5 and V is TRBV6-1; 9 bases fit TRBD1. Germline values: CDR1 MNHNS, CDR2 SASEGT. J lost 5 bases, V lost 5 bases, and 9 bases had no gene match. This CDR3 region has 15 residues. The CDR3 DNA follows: TGTGCCAGCAGTCGTACAGGGGGCGACTTTGAGACCCAGTACTTC. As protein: CASSRTGGDFETQYF.

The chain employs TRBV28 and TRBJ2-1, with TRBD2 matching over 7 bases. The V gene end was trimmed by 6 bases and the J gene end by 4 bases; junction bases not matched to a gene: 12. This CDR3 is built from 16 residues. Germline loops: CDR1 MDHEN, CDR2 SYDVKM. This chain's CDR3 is CASSTITGGKYNEQFF. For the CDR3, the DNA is TGTGCCAGCAGCACCATCACCGGGGGGAAATACAATGAGCAGTTCTTC.

CDR3 nucleotide sequence: TGTGCCAGCAGCTTAGTTTTGGGTGGGGGCCGAGATACGCAGTATTTT. Translating it yields CASSLVLGGGRDTQYF. This sequence joins TRBV7-2 and TRBJ2-3; TRBD1 is a possible D gene (6 bases). The CDR3 length is 16 residues. CDR1 and CDR2 from the germline V gene are SGHTA and FQGNSA. V was trimmed by 1 base and J by 5 bases, leaving 16 bases between them.

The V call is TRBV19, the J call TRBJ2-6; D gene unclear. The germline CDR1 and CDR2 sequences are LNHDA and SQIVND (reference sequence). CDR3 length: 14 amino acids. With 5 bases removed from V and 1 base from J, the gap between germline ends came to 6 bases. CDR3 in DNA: TGTGCCAGTAGTTTGAGTTCTGGGGCCAACGTCCTGACTTTC. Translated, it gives CASSLSSGANVLTF.

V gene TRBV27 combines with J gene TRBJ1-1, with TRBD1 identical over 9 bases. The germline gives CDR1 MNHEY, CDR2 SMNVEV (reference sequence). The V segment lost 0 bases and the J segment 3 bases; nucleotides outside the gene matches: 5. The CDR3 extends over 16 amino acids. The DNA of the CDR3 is TGTGCCAGCAGTTTATCGCCTACAGGGGGCTACACTGAAGCTTTCTTT. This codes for CASSLSPTGGYTEAFF.

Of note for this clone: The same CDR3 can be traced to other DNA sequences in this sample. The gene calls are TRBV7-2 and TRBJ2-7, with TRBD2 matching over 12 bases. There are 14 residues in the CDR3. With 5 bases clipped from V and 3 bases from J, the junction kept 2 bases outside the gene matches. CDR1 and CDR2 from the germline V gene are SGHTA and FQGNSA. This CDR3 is CASSAGLAGYEQYF. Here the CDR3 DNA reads TGTGCCAGCAGCGCGGGACTAGCGGGCTACGAGCAGTACTTC.

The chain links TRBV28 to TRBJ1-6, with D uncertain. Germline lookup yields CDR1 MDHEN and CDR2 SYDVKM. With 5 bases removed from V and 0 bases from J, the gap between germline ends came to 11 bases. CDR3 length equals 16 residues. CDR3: CASSLRASSYNSPLHF. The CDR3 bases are TGTGCCAGCAGTCTCCGAGCAAGCTCCTATAATTCACCCCTCCACTTT. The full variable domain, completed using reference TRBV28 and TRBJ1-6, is DVKVTQSSRYLVKRTGEKVFLECVQDMDHENMFWYRQDPGLGLRLIYFSYDVKMKEKGDIPEGYSVSREKKERFSLILESASTNQTSMYLCASSLRASSYNSPLHFGNGTRLTVT.

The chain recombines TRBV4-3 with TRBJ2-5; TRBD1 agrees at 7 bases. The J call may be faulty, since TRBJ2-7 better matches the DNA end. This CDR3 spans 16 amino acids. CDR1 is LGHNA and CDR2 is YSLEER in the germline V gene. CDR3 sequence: CASSPGMGDSSYEQYF. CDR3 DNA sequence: TGCGCCAGCAGCCCCGGCATGGGGGACAGCTCCTACGAGCAGTACTTC.